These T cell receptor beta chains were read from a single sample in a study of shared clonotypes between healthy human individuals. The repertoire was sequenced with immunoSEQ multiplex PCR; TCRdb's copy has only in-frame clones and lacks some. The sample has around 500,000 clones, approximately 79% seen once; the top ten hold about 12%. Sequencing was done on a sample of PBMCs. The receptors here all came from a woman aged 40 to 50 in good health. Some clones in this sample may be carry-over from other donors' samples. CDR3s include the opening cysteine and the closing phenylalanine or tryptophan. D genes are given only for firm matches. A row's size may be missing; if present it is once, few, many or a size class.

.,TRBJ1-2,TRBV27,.,TGTGCCAGCAGTGCGACGTCCGGCGGGGGCTACACCTTC,CASSATSGGGYTF
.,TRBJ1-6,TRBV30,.,TGTGCCTGGAGTTATTCGGCGGGGGGGTATAATTCACCCCTCCACTTT,CAWSYSAGGYNSPLHF
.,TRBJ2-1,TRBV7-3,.,TGTGCCAGCAGCTCCTCGACAGTACCCTACAATGAGCAGTTCTTC,CASSSSTVPYNEQFF
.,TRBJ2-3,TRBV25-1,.,TGTGCCAGCAGCCCTGGCCCCGATACGCAGTATTTT,CASSPGPDTQYF
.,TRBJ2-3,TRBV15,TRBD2,TGTGCCACCAGCAGAGTAGCGGGAGAGCCTACGCAGTATTTT,CATSRVAGEPTQYF
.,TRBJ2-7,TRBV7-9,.,TGTGCCAGCAGCTTAGGAGACAGTTACGAGCAGTACTTC,CASSLGDSYEQYF
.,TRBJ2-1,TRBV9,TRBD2,TGTGCCAGCAGCCCGGGGGGAGGACTAGCGGGAGCCGTATCCTACAATGAGCAGTTCTTC,CASSPGGGLAGAVSYNEQFF
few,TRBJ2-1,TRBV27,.,TGTGCCAGCAGCGGGGTGAGCTCCTACAATGAGCAGTTCTTC,CASSGVSSYNEQFF
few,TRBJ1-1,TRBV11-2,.,TGTGCCAGCAGCTTAGAAAGGAACACTGAAGCTTTCTTT,CASSLERNTEAFF
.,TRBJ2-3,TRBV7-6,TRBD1,TGTGCCAGCAGCCCCCGGGGACAGGGTGGAGCAGATACGCAGTATTTT,CASSPRGQGGADTQYF
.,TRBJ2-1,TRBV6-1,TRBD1,TGTGCCAGCTCCTGGACAGGGTACAATGAGCAGTTCTTC,CASSWTGYNEQFF
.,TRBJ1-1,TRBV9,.,TGTGCCAGCAGCCCCGTGGGCCTTACCGCTGAAGCTTTCTTT,CASSPVGLTAEAFF
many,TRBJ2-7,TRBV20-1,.,TGCAGTGTACCGGGACTCCCGTACTTC,CSVPGLPYF
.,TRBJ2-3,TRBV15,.,TGTGCCACCAGCAGAGGGCTAGGTTACGATACGCAGTATTTT,CATSRGLGYDTQYF
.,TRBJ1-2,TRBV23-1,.,TGCGCCAGCAGTCAAAGGACAGCTGATACCGGACACCTGTCAATTGGTGGCTACACCTTC,CASSQRTADTGHLSIGGYTF
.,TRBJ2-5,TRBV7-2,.,TGTGCCAGCAGCTTCATGGCGGGTAAAGAGACCCAGTACTTC,CASSFMAGKETQYF
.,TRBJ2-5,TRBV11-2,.,TGTGCCAGCACCCTAGATGGGGCAGTACAAGAGACCCAGTACTTC,CASTLDGAVQETQYF
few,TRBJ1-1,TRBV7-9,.,TGTGCCAGCAGCCGCGTGACCGAATTTGAAGCTTTCTTT,CASSRVTEFEAFF
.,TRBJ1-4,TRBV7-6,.,TGTGCCAGCAGCTTTTGGCAGGGCGAGAGGGAAAAACTGTTTTTT,CASSFWQGEREKLFF
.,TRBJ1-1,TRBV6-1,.,TGTGCCAGCAGAAGCTCAGGGTTCCCTGAAGCTTTCTTT,CASRSSGFPEAFF
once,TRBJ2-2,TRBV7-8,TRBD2,TGTGCCAGCAGCTTTGGTAGCGGGTTCACCGGGGAGCTGTTTTTT,CASSFGSGFTGELFF
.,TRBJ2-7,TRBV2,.,TGTGCCAGCAGTGCGGCAAGCTACGAGCAGTACTTC,CASSAASYEQYF
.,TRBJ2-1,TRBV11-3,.,TGTGCCAGCAGCGTAGACAATGAGCAGTTCTTC,CASSVDNEQFF
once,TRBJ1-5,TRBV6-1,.,TGTGCCAGCAGGAATCGGGGACGACAGCCCCAGCATTTT,CASRNRGRQPQHF
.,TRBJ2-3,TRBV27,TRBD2,TGTGCCAGCAGTTTAGCTAGCGGGAGGTTTGATACGCAGTATTTT,CASSLASGRFDTQYF
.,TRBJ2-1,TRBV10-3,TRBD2,TGTGCCATCAGTTCCTACGGGGGGGGCAATGAGCAGTTCTTC,CAISSYGGGNEQFF
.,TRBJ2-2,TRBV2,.,TGTGCCAGCAGTGAAGGAAGAAACCGGAACACCGGGGAGCTGTTTTTT,CASSEGRNRNTGELFF
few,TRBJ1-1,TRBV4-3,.,TGCGCCAGCAGCCCCCTTGTTGGCGGGAACACTGAAGCTTTCTTT,CASSPLVGGNTEAFF
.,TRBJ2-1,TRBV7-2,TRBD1,TGTGCCAGCAGCAAAGACAGGGACCCCTACAATGAGCAGTTCTTC,CASSKDRDPYNEQFF
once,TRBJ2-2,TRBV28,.,TGTGCCAGCAGAAGAGGGGGAGACACCGGGGAGCTGTTTTTT,CASRRGGDTGELFF
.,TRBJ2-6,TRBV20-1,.,TGCAGTACTAACCGGGCCAACGTCCTGACTTTC,CSTNRANVLTF
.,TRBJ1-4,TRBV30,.,TGTGCCTGGAGTTCAGAGGTGCCATCTAATGAAAAACTGTTTTTT,CAWSSEVPSNEKLFF
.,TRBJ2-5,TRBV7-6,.,TGTGCCAGCAGCTTAGGAACTCAAGAGACCCAGTACTTC,CASSLGTQETQYF
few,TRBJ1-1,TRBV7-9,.,TGTGCCAGCAGCTTCACCCCTGAAGCTTTCTTT,CASSFTPEAFF
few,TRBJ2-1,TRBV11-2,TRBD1,TGTGCCAGCAGCTTGGGACAGTCCGATGAGCAGTTCTTC,CASSLGQSDEQFF
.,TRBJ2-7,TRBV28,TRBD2,TGTGCCAGCAGTTTGACGGGAGGGCTCGAGCAGTACTTC,CASSLTGGLEQYF
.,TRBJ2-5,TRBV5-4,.,TGTGCCAGCAGCAAGGATGGGGGTTCCTTAGGAGAGACCCAGTACTTC,CASSKDGGSLGETQYF
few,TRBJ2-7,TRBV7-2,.,TGTGCCAGCAGCAGAGACAGGTTCTCCTACGAGCAGTACTTC,CASSRDRFSYEQYF
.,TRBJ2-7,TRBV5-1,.,TGCGCCAGCAGCTTCACGGGGGACACCTACGAGCAGTACTTC,CASSFTGDTYEQYF
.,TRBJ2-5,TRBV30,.,TGTGCCTGGAGTGTAGATAGGGAGACCCAGTACTTC,CAWSVDRETQYF
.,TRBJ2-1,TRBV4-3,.,TGCGCCAGCAGCCAAGATGGGTTTGCCCGCTCCTACAATGAGCAGTTCTTC,CASSQDGFARSYNEQFF
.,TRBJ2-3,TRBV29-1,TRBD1,TGCAGCGTGGGACAGGGCGTCACAGATACGCAGTATTTT,CSVGQGVTDTQYF
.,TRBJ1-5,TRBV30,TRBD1,TGTGCCTGGGGGGACAGGGGCAATCAGCCCCAGCATTTT,CAWGDRGNQPQHF
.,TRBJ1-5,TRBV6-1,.,TGTGCCAGCAGTGAAGCCAGGGGCCCCAATCAGCCCCAGCATTTT,CASSEARGPNQPQHF
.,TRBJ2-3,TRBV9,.,TGTGCCAGCAGACCCTCGGGCGGGATGGGAACAGATACGCAGTATTTT,CASRPSGGMGTDTQYF
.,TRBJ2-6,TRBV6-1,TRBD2,TGTGCCAGCAGTGAGGGGAGGGGAGGGGCCAACGTCCTGACTTTC,CASSEGRGGANVLTF
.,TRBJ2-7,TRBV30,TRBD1,TGTGCCTGGAGGGGGCAGGGGGCGTTGACGGCCTACGAGCGGTACTTC,CAWRGQGALTAYERYF
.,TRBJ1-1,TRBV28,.,TGTGCCAGCACCCCCCCGGGGGGGAGGAACACTGAAGCTTTCTTT,CASTPPGGRNTEAFF
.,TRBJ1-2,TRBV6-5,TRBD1,TGTGCCAGCAGACCTACAGGGGCGGGCGGCTACACCTTC,CASRPTGAGGYTF
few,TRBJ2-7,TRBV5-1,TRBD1,TGCGCCAGCAGCTCCGGGACAGCGCTTTACGAGCAGTACTTC,CASSSGTALYEQYF
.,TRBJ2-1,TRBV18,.,TGTGCCAGCTCACCGACCAGGCTTACCTACAATGAGCAGTTCTTC,CASSPTRLTYNEQFF
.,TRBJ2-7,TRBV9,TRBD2,TGTGCCAGCAGCCCTACATTAGCGGGGACGGCCTACGAGCAGTACTTC,CASSPTLAGTAYEQYF
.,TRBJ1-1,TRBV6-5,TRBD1,TGTGCCAGCAGCGAGACAGGGGTTGCATGGACTGAAGCTTTCTTT,CASSETGVAWTEAFF
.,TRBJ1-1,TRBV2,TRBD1,TGTGCCAGCAACCAGGACAGGGGGCGCGGCACTGAAGCTTTCTTT,CASNQDRGRGTEAFF
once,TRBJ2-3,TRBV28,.,TGTGCCAGCCTGGGGGCGCCCACAGATACGCAGTATTTT,CASLGAPTDTQYF
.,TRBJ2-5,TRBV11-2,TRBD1,TGTGCCAGCAGCTTAGAGGACAGGGGGCTAAAGACCCAGTACTTC,CASSLEDRGLKTQYF
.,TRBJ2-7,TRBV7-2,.,TGTGCCAGCAGCCCACATGCCTACGAGCAGTACTTC,CASSPHAYEQYF
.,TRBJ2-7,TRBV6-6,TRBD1,TGTGCCAGCAGTTACTCGACAGGGGAGCAGTACTTC,CASSYSTGEQYF